The 30 T cell receptor beta chains below were found in one sample sequenced in a study of T cells in localized non-small cell lung cancer. Measured with immunoSEQ multiplex PCR; TCRdb has only the in-frame clones, and not every one. In the table there are around 130,000 clones, approximately 88% of which are singletons. The sequencing used peripheral blood, collected before any cancer treatment. These receptors were taken from a female donor of 60 years or more with stage I lung adenocarcinoma.

V usage is TRBV5-4 and J usage is TRBJ1-1, with unresolved D. The V end was cut by 6 bases, the J end by 0 bases, with 6 bases between. The CDR3 is 12 amino acids. Germline lookup yields CDR1 SGHNT and CDR2 YYREEE (reference sequence). DNA for the CDR3: TGTGCCAGCACCGGATTGAACACTGAAGCTTTCTTT. Its translation: CASTGLNTEAFF.

The chain is built from TRBV19 and TRBJ2-1; the match to TRBD2 covers 11 bases. This CDR3 spans 14 amino acids. The junction had 6 bases not matched to a gene; V was cut back by 8 bases and J by 6 bases. From germline, CDR1 is LNHDA and CDR2 SQIVND (reference sequence). CDR3 DNA sequence: TGTGCCAGTGCAACTAGCGGGAGATCCAATGAGCAGTTCTTC. Protein sequence: CASATSGRSNEQFF.

The rearrangement joins TRBV7-8 to TRBJ1-4; 9 bases map to TRBD1. Per germline, CDR1 SGHVS and CDR2 FQNEAQ. This CDR3 comprises 14 residues. V lost 5 bases to trimming and J lost 8 bases; unmatched junction nucleotides: 6. The CDR3 sequence: CASSQDRGGEKLFF. CDR3 nucleotide sequence: TGTGCCAGCAGCCAGGACAGGGGAGGCGAAAAACTGTTTTTT. The full variable domain, in which reference TRBV7-8 and TRBJ1-4 provide the parts outside the CDR3, is GAGVSQSPRYKVAKRGQDVALRCDPISGHVSLFWYQQALGQGPEFLTYFQNEAQLDKSGLPSDRFFAERPEGSVSTLKIQRTQQEDSAVYLCASSQDRGGEKLFFGSGTQLSVL.

The CDR3 nucleotides are TGTGCCAGCAGTTTAAGGGGGACAGGGAGCCTCTCTGGGGCCAACGTCCTGACTTTC. It specifies CASSLRGTGSLSGANVLTF. V and J are TRBV27 and TRBJ2-6; 9 bases map to TRBD1. Trimming at V came to 2 bases and at J to 0 bases, leaving 8 bases not matched to a gene. From germline, CDR1 is MNHEY and CDR2 SMNVEV (reference sequence). The CDR3 sequence is 19 residues long. Complete variable domain (other parts from reference TRBV27 and TRBJ2-6): EAQVTQNPRYLITVTGKKLTVTCSQNMNHEYMSWYRQDPGLGLRQIYYSMNVEVTDKGDVPEGYKVSRKEKRNFPLILESPSPNQTSLYFCASSLRGTGSLSGANVLTFGAGSRLTVL.

The chain carries TRBV30 and TRBJ2-2, with no clear D. Germline values: CDR1 GTSNPN, CDR2 SVGIG (reference sequence). The CDR3 consists of 12 residues. Trimming took 3 bases from V and 5 from J, leaving 7 bases between them. In DNA form, the CDR3 reads TGTGCCTGGAGCTTGGGTACCGGGGAGCTGTTTTTT. Translation gives CAWSLGTGELFF.

The V call is TRBV28, the J call TRBJ2-7; 10 bases fit TRBD1. Trimming took 6 bases from V and 1 from J; bases not matched to a gene: 9. Germline lookup yields CDR1 MDHEN and CDR2 SYDVKM. This CDR3 spans 16 amino acids. Here the CDR3 reads CASRSPGTGVSYEQYF. In DNA form, the CDR3 reads TGTGCCAGCAGGAGCCCCGGGACAGGGGTATCCTACGAGCAGTACTTC.

This clone appeared a single time. This chain joins TRBV15 and TRBJ1-5; D may be TRBD1 (5 bases). Germline V lookup: CDR1 LNHNV, CDR2 YYDKDF (reference sequence). The CDR3 loop spans 14 amino acids. Here the CDR3 reads CATGGPSSNQPQHF. For the CDR3, the DNA is TGTGCGACCGGGGGACCGTCAAGCAATCAGCCCCAGCATTTT.

The chain combines TRBV5-1 with TRBJ2-1, with 11 bases fitting TRBD2. The CDR3 has 14 residues. Germline CDR1 reads SGHRS; CDR2 reads YFSETQ. V was clipped by 3 bases and J by 6 bases; unmatched bases: 2. CDR3 loop: CASSSGLAVNEQFF. As DNA, the CDR3 is TGCGCCAGCAGCTCGGGACTAGCGGTCAATGAGCAGTTCTTC.

The chain combines TRBV11-2 with TRBJ2-7; D unresolved. The germline V gene has CDR1 SGHAT and CDR2 FQNNGV. Trimming removed 4 bases from V and 2 bases from J, with 9 bases in between. The CDR3 runs to 13 residues. Here the CDR3 reads CASSSLRTYEQYF. CDR3 bases: TGTGCCAGCAGCTCCTTGAGGACCTACGAGCAGTACTTC.

The gene calls are TRBV5-1 and TRBJ2-1, with 16 bases that match TRBD2. J was trimmed by 7 bases and V by 4 bases; bases with no gene match: 8. The germline CDR1 and CDR2 sequences are SGHRS and YFSETQ. This CDR3 region has 17 residues. CDR3 nucleotide sequence: TGCGCCAGCAGCCCGGGACTAGCGGGAGGGCCAAGGAATGAGCAGTTCTTC. Protein product: CASSPGLAGGPRNEQFF.

This clone was seen a single time. The rearrangement joins TRBV19 to TRBJ1-1, with D possibly being TRBD1 (5 bases). The CDR3 totals 12 residues. In germline, CDR1 is LNHDA, CDR2 SQIVND (reference sequence). Trimming shortened V by 5 bases and J by 8 bases, and 12 bases separated the two germline ends. This CDR3 reads CASSYQGAEAFF. CDR3 nucleotides: TGTGCCAGTAGTTATCAGGGCGCCGAAGCTTTCTTT.

The chain recombines TRBV30 with TRBJ2-1, with TRBD2 matching over 7 bases. V dropped 0 bases and J dropped 7; count of bases not matched to a gene: 9. The length of the CDR3 is 15 residues. The germline CDR1 and CDR2 sequences are GTSNPN and SVGIG (reference sequence). CDR3 DNA sequence: TGTGCCTGGAGTGTAAGGGCGGGAGTGGGTAATGAGCAGTTCTTC. Encoded protein: CAWSVRAGVGNEQFF.

V gene TRBV9 combines with J gene TRBJ2-3; 8 bases map to TRBD1. Trimming took 2 bases from V and 2 from J; bases not matched to a gene: 7. This CDR3 has 16 residues. Looked up from germline, CDR1 is SGDLS and CDR2 is YYNGEE. CDR3 sequence reads: CASSVVGQGATDTQYF. The DNA for the CDR3 is TGTGCCAGCAGCGTCGTGGGGCAGGGGGCCACAGATACGCAGTATTTT.

This clone was seen just once. The rearrangement uses TRBV7-3 and TRBJ2-1, with 9 bases identical to TRBD2. The CDR3 has 16 amino acids. The V segment lost 2 bases and the J segment 5 bases; nucleotides outside the gene matches: 7. Germline V lookup: CDR1 SGHTA, CDR2 FQGTGA. CDR3 in amino acids: CASSLVSSGIHNEQFF. For the CDR3, the DNA is TGTGCCAGCAGCTTAGTTTCTAGCGGGATACACAATGAGCAGTTCTTC.

This chain joins TRBV2 and TRBJ2-7; 9 bases agree with TRBD1. The CDR3 contains 13 residues. V shed 1 base, J shed 12 bases, and the junction held 7 bases outside the gene matches. The germline gives CDR1 SNHLY, CDR2 FYNNEI. CDR3 nucleotide sequence: TGTGCCAGCAGTGAAGTGGACAGGGGTAATGGGTACTTC. It codes for CASSEVDRGNGYF.

The chain employs TRBV9 and TRBJ2-3; no firm D call. V was trimmed by 5 bases and J by 11 bases, leaving 12 bases between them. CDR1 and CDR2 from the germline V gene are SGDLS and YYNGEE. The CDR3 spans 11 residues. This chain's CDR3 is CASSENGLQYF. The CDR3 coding sequence is TGTGCCAGCAGTGAAAACGGTTTGCAGTATTTT.

The chain joins TRBV11-2 to TRBJ2-1; 9 bases are shared with TRBD2. V dropped 6 bases and J dropped 5; count of bases not matched to a gene: 8. Germline CDR1 is SGHAT and CDR2 is FQNNGV. The CDR3 sequence is 15 residues long. The CDR3 bases are TGTGCCAGCAGTTTTAGCGGGAGACGGAACAATGAGCAGTTCTTC. Protein product: CASSFSGRRNNEQFF.

This clone was counted between two and nine times. The rearrangement uses TRBV7-9 and TRBJ2-5; 15 bases line up with TRBD2. Germline lookup yields CDR1 SEHNR and CDR2 FQNEAQ (reference sequence). Unmatched junction bases numbered 3, after V lost 5 bases and J lost 5 bases. CDR3 length: 15 residues. CDR3: CASSPGTSGRETQYF. The CDR3 DNA reads as TGTGCCAGCAGCCCAGGGACTAGCGGGAGGGAGACCCAGTACTTC.

The chain employs TRBV28 and TRBJ2-5; 7 bases fit TRBD1. CDR1 is MDHEN and CDR2 is SYDVKM in the germline V gene. This CDR3 is 14 amino acids long. Germline trimming cut 5 bases from V and 2 bases from J; bases unmatched to any gene: 5. The CDR3 loop reads CASSPGTVQETQYF. The CDR3 nucleotides are TGTGCCAGCAGTCCAGGGACAGTACAAGAGACCCAGTACTTC.

The sample holds a few counts of this clone. The CDR3 spells CASSPSGGYGYTF. As DNA, the CDR3 is TGTGCCAGCAGTCCGTCGGGGGGCTATGGCTACACCTTC. The V gene is TRBV27, the J gene TRBJ1-2, with a weak D call TRBD1 (5 bases). The CDR3 has 13 residues. Per the germline V gene, CDR1 is MNHEY and CDR2 is SMNVEV (reference sequence). The V and J ends lost 5 bases and 4 bases respectively, with 11 bases between them.

This clone was observed a single time. The rearrangement links TRBV11-3 to TRBJ2-1, with D perhaps TRBD2 (5 bases). The CDR3 runs 14 residues. V was shortened by 1 base and J by 8 bases, with 12 bases between the two germline ends. Per the germline V gene, CDR1 is SGHNT and CDR2 is YENEEA. The CDR3 DNA follows: TGTGCCAGCAGCTTAGTGTCCGACTATGATGAGCAGTTCTTC. It translates to CASSLVSDYDEQFF.

The V gene is TRBV25-1, the J gene TRBJ1-1; perhaps TRBD1 as D (5 bases). Trimming took off 4 bases at V and 1 base at J, with 10 bases between the two ends. This CDR3 spans 14 amino acids. The germline gives CDR1 MGHDK, CDR2 SYGVNS. Written as DNA, the CDR3 is TGTGCCAGCAGTGGAGTAGGGGAGAACACTGAAGCTTTCTTT. This sequence encodes CASSGVGENTEAFF. Looking up the rest from reference TRBV25-1 and TRBJ1-1 gives the full variable domain: EADIYQTPRYLVIGTGKKITLECSQTMGHDKMYWYQQDPGMELHLIHYSYGVNSTEKGDLSSESTVSRIRTEHFPLTLESARPSHTSQYLCASSGVGENTEAFFGQGTRLTVV.

In its sample, this clone was seen once. This rearrangement joins TRBV18 to TRBJ2-2; a weak D match, TRBD2 (6 bases). The CDR3 extends over 16 amino acids. The germline V gene has CDR1 KGHSH and CDR2 LQKENI. Trimming pared 2 bases from V and 4 bases from J, leaving 14 bases between. The CDR3 protein is CASSPGGTWGTGELFF. CDR3 nucleotide sequence: TGTGCCAGCTCACCAGGGGGGACCTGGGGCACCGGGGAGCTGTTTTTT.

J is TRBJ1-3 and V is TRBV5-1; perhaps TRBD1 as D (5 bases). V lost 0 bases, J lost 7 bases, and 8 bases lay in between. Germline V lookup: CDR1 SGHRS, CDR2 YFSETQ. The CDR3 totals 13 residues. The CDR3, as DNA: TGCGCCAGCAGCTTGGCCTGGGGGAACACCATATATTTT. Protein product: CASSLAWGNTIYF.

The V gene is TRBV11-2, the J gene TRBJ2-7; no clear D. The germline CDR1 and CDR2 sequences are SGHAT and FQNNGV. The V end lost 1 base, the J end lost 3 bases, and 4 bases lay between the germline ends. This CDR3 has 12 amino acids. CDR3 region: CASSLVLYEQYF. The CDR3 DNA reads as TGTGCCAGCAGCTTAGTCCTCTACGAGCAGTACTTC.

This sequence joins TRBV5-1 and TRBJ1-1; perhaps TRBD1 as D (6 bases). The ends were cut back, 7 bases at V and 1 base at J, with 17 bases in the middle. Looked up from germline, CDR1 is SGHRS and CDR2 is YFSETQ. The CDR3 spans 15 residues. The CDR3 region is CASSRGADPNTEAFF. The CDR3 nucleotides read TGCGCCAGCTCCCGGGGGGCAGACCCGAACACTGAAGCTTTCTTT.

This clone appeared a single time. For the CDR3, the DNA is TGTGCCAGCAGGTCCGGGACACGGGTCGGGGAGCTGTTTTTT. Protein: CASRSGTRVGELFF. The chain combines TRBV6-1 with TRBJ2-2; the D gene is possibly TRBD1 (6 bases). Germline V lookup: CDR1 MNHNS, CDR2 SASEGT. The V end was cut by 6 bases, the J end by 7 bases, with 15 bases between. This CDR3 region has 14 residues.

This clone was found once. The V call is TRBV25-1, the J call TRBJ1-2, with D tentatively TRBD1 (5 bases). Trimming cost V 7 bases and J 4 bases, with 10 bases left between them. Germline V gene lookup returns CDR1 MGHDK and CDR2 SYGVNS. The CDR3 spans 12 residues. CDR3 in amino acids: CASKGPVYGYTF. CDR3 DNA sequence: TGTGCCAGCAAGGGACCCGTCTATGGCTACACCTTC.

This chain uses TRBV19 with TRBJ1-5, with TRBD1 matching 11 bases. J gave up 4 bases and V 6 bases, and 5 bases lay outside the gene matches. The CDR3 is made up of 15 amino acids. Germline CDR1 and CDR2: LNHDA and SQIVND (reference sequence). The DNA of the CDR3 is TGTGCCAGTAGGTGGGACAGGGGGTTGAATCAGCCCCAGCATTTT. This encodes CASRWDRGLNQPQHF.

The chain has TRBV7-2 and TRBJ2-7; a weak D match, TRBD2 (6 bases). Per the germline V gene, CDR1 is SGHTA and CDR2 is FQGNSA. With 0 bases removed from V and 6 bases from J, the gap between germline ends came to 9 bases. The CDR3 extends over 13 amino acids. The CDR3 DNA follows: TGTGCCAGCAGCTTAGCCTGGCGGGGCGAGCAGTACTTC. It encodes CASSLAWRGEQYF.